This T cell receptor beta chain appears in the sequencing data of a study of TIL therapy for anti-PD-1-resistant metastatic lung cancer. Study details: Progressing patients received lymphodepletion, expanded TIL infusion and IL-2. By whole-exome sequencing, median non-synonymous tumor mutation burden was approximately 1.6 mutations per megabase.

The immunoSEQ assay was v3. Sequencing depth was approximately 2 million read pairs for survey level, about 5-6 million for deep. Assay used: immunoSEQ multiplex PCR; TCRdb lists only in-frame clones, some missing. The profile covers about 36,000 clones, with roughly 80% appearing a single time and 5.7% taken by the ten largest. V lost 1 base to trimming and J lost 6 bases; unmatched junction nucleotides: 5. Germline V gives CDR1 SGHTA, CDR2 FQGNSA. The length of the CDR3 is 14 residues. Described time point: pre-treatment sample, taken before nivolumab and TIL therapy. Patients were adults with stage 4 NSCLC.

The sequenced sample was blood, obtained at baseline. The source is a person aged 25 to 80 with non-small cell lung cancer. The chain recombines TRBV7-2 with TRBJ1-2; 7 bases are a match to TRBD1. The CDR3 spells CASSLGNTGDGYTF. For the CDR3, the DNA is TGTGCCAGCAGCTTAGGGAACACAGGGGATGGCTACACCTTC.